This T cell receptor (beta chain) was sequenced during a study of T cell repertoires in cytomegalovirus infection. Study details: CMV infection together with matching HLA type was indicated by public TCR beta signatures.

To note about this clonotype: The antigen is undetermined.

The junction had 6 bases not matched to a gene; V was cut back by 6 bases and J by 5 bases. Germline CDR1 is SNHLY and CDR2 is FYNNEI. The CDR3 runs to 14 residues. MiXCR, applied by TCRdb to the reads, yields one record per CDR3 protein. The data hold about 150,000 distinct CDR3 sequences, with around 32% observed a single time. The chain carries TRBV2 and TRBJ2-2; TRBD1 agrees at 7 bases. Source: CD8+ T cells from cultured PBMCs, taken from culture after CMV antigen stimulation. The TCR originated in a human donor in good health (CMV status not recorded). Some clones in this sample may be carry-over from other donors' samples. CDR3 sequence (DNA): TGTGCCAGCAGCGACAGGGTGCTGACCGGGGAGCTGTTTTTT. It codes for CASSDRVLTGELFF.